One and the same sample provided the 10 T cell receptor beta chains below, sequenced in a study of T cell responses to AZD1222 COVID-19 vaccine (dated by TCRdb to the early 2020s). The time point tag for this specimen amounts to: about 28 days (+/-7) after the second vaccine dose. The library was built by means of the immunoSEQ multiplex PCR assay. TCRdb took over this immuneACCESS table, retaining in-frame rearrangements with V and J assigned. Such tables are incomplete; in checked studies, under half of the missing clones stem from an unresolved V gene, and the remainder is unexplained. The sample table holds some 120,000 clones, of which more than 70% were seen once. Around 4.4% of the sample is held by the ten biggest clonotypes. The material sequenced was peripheral blood, taken 28 days after the second AZD1222 dose. These receptors came from an adult who received the AZD1222 COVID-19 vaccine.

The chain couples TRBV9 to TRBJ2-5, with 9 bases fitting TRBD2. This CDR3 contains 18 residues. Germline trimming cut 1 base from V and 2 bases from J; bases unmatched to any gene: 12. CDR1 is SGDLS, CDR2 YYNGEE, per germline. DNA for the CDR3: TGTGCCAGCAGCGTACTTGGCGGGGGGGCCTCGCGTCAAGAGACCCAGTACTTC. Encoded protein: CASSVLGGGASRQETQYF.

V usage is TRBV7-9 and J usage is TRBJ2-1; tentatively, D is TRBD1 (6 bases). The germline gives CDR1 SEHNR, CDR2 FQNEAQ (reference sequence). V lost 3 bases to trimming and J lost 4 bases, with 19 bases between them. This CDR3 region has 17 residues. The CDR3 DNA reads TGTGCCAGCAGCTTCGCCACCCGGGACACAGGATACAATGAGCAGTTCTTC. This translates into CASSFATRDTGYNEQFF.

This rearrangement joins TRBV29-1 to TRBJ2-7; 10 positions match TRBD1. Germline V lookup: CDR1 SQVTM, CDR2 ANQGSEA. V was pared by 6 bases and J by 2 bases, with 7 bases of the junction left unmatched. This CDR3 contains 14 residues. CDR3: CSVADRGRTYEQYF. In nucleotides, the CDR3 is TGCAGCGTCGCAGACAGGGGGCGAACCTACGAGCAGTACTTC.

The gene calls are TRBV27 and TRBJ1-2, with D perhaps matching TRBD1 (5 bases). The CDR3 has 13 amino acids. The germline gives CDR1 MNHEY, CDR2 SMNVEV (reference sequence). V was cut by 6 bases and J by 8 bases, with 16 bases left in between. In DNA form, the CDR3 reads TGTGCCAGCAGCACGTGGGGGGGGAGCGGCTACACCTTC. Its translation is CASSTWGGSGYTF.

V usage is TRBV10-3 and J usage is TRBJ2-5; weak D call: TRBD1 (7 bases). The CDR3 is 13 amino acids. Germline-derived CDR1 and CDR2 are ENHRY and SYGVKD. Trimming cost V 7 bases and J 3 bases, with 12 bases left between them. In nucleotides, the CDR3 is TGTGCCATCACCGACAGGGAGGAAGAGACCCAGTACTTC. It is translated as CAITDREEETQYF.

J is TRBJ2-5 and V is TRBV6-1; tentative D call: TRBD2 (6 bases). The germline gives CDR1 MNHNS, CDR2 SASEGT. This CDR3 has 17 amino acids. V lost 4 bases to trimming and J lost 5 bases, with 23 bases between them. CDR3 DNA sequence: TGTGCCAGCAGTGCGATCGGGGGAGGAAGAGGTTTGGAGACCCAGTACTTC. Residues: CASSAIGGGRGLETQYF.

This chain links TRBV6-2 or TRBV6-3 with TRBJ1-2; 7 positions match TRBD1. CDR1 and CDR2 (germline): MNHEY, SVGEGT. The CDR3 length is 15 residues. Trimming cost V 2 bases and J 4 bases; bases outside gene matches: 7. The CDR3: CASSYGTEDSYGYTF. The CDR3 coding sequence is TGTGCCAGCAGTTACGGGACAGAGGACTCCTATGGCTACACCTTC.

The V and J genes are TRBV6-5 and TRBJ2-3; a weak D match, TRBD2 (6 bases). CDR1 is MNHEY and CDR2 is SVGAGI in the germline V gene. This CDR3 contains 13 residues. Trimming took off 6 bases at V and 2 bases at J, with 9 bases between the two ends. The CDR3 spells CASSGTPTDTQYF. CDR3 bases: TGTGCCAGCAGCGGGACTCCCACAGATACGCAGTATTTT.

The chain employs TRBV6-5 and TRBJ1-2, with D possibly being TRBD1 (5 bases). The germline gives CDR1 MNHEY, CDR2 SVGAGI. This CDR3 region has 14 residues. Trimming shortened V by 0 bases and J by 5 bases, and 10 bases separated the two germline ends. The CDR3 sequence: CASSYSTERYGYTF. The CDR3 nucleotides read TGTGCCAGCAGTTACTCGACAGAGAGATATGGCTACACCTTC.

This clone was counted only a few times. This chain connects TRBV2 to TRBJ2-2; D is undetermined. The CDR3 sequence is 12 residues long. Germline CDR1 reads SNHLY; CDR2 reads FYNNEI. V was clipped by 5 bases and J by 3 bases, with 4 bases between them. The CDR3 sequence: CASSSDTGELFF. The CDR3 nucleotides are TGTGCCAGCAGTAGCGACACCGGGGAGCTGTTTTTT.